Shown below are 14 T cell receptor beta chains from a single sample sequenced in a study of cytomegalovirus exposure and HLA in healthy donors. Primers: 60 Vbeta forward and 13 Jbeta reverse. The protocol was immunoSEQ multiplex PCR, while the TCRdb copy is restricted to in-frame clones and leaves out a portion. The sample contains 90,000 to 140,000 clones, roughly three quarters of which appear only once. Sequenced: PBMCs. These receptors were collected from a man aged 25 to 45 in good health and CMV-seronegative.

The rearrangement links TRBV29-1 to TRBJ2-1; 9 bases match TRBD2. After removal of 4 bases from V and 7 bases from J, the junction contained 11 bases not matched to a gene. The CDR3 has 15 residues. The V gene's germline CDR1 is SQVTM and CDR2 ANQGSEA. CDR3 DNA: TGCAGCGTTGTGGTGGGCGGGAGGGCCTCTAATGAGCAGTTCTTC. It yields the protein CSVVVGGRASNEQFF.

To note about this clone: This CDR3 is also generated by other DNA sequences in the sample. Written as DNA, the CDR3 is TGTGCCAGCAAGATCTCGCGCAACAATGAGCAGTTCTTC. Protein: CASKISRNNEQFF. The V call is TRBV2, the J call TRBJ2-1, with unresolved D. The ends were cut back, 7 bases at V and 5 bases at J, with 12 bases in the middle. This CDR3 comprises 13 residues. CDR1 SNHLY and CDR2 FYNNEI come from the germline V gene.

This chain connects TRBV7-9 to TRBJ2-5; TRBD2 matches at 9 bases. The CDR3 runs to 16 residues. CDR1 is SEHNR and CDR2 is FQNEAQ in the germline V gene (reference sequence). J gave up 2 bases and V 3 bases, and 7 bases lay outside the gene matches. The CDR3 nucleotides read TGTGCCAGCAGCTTCGGAGCGACTAGCGGACAAGAGACCCAGTACTTC. Protein product: CASSFGATSGQETQYF.

The V and J genes are TRBV14 and TRBJ2-7; possibly TRBD1 for D (7 bases). Trimming pared 4 bases from V and 1 base from J, leaving 11 bases between. The germline V gene has CDR1 SGHDN and CDR2 FVKESK. The CDR3 runs 14 residues. The CDR3 nucleotides read TGTGCCAGCAGCCCGGGGGACAGATCCTACGAGCAGTACTTC. Translation: CASSPGDRSYEQYF.

CDR3 loop: CAWSVRRLRAQETQYF. CDR3 nucleotide sequence: TGTGCCTGGAGTGTAAGGAGGCTTAGGGCACAAGAGACCCAGTACTTC. The chain uses TRBV30 and TRBJ2-5; weak D call: TRBD2 (5 bases). V gave up 0 bases and J gave up 2 bases, with 16 bases separating them. CDR1 GTSNPN and CDR2 SVGIG come from the germline V gene (reference sequence). CDR3 length: 16 amino acids.

V is TRBV7-8 and J is TRBJ2-7; 10 nucleotides line up with TRBD2. Germline V CDR1 and CDR2: SGHVS, FQNEAQ. The junction had 13 bases not matched to a gene; V was cut back by 4 bases and J by 1 base. The CDR3 runs 18 residues. The CDR3 region is CASSSSGTRGLASYEQYF. Here the CDR3 DNA reads TGTGCCAGCAGCTCTAGTGGGACCAGGGGACTAGCGTCCTACGAGCAGTACTTC.

This clone was observed once. The chain employs TRBV27 and TRBJ1-2, with D perhaps matching TRBD1 (5 bases). The V end was cut by 6 bases, the J end by 4 bases, with 18 bases between. The germline gives CDR1 MNHEY, CDR2 SMNVEV (reference sequence). This CDR3 has 15 residues. CDR3 DNA sequence: TGTGCCAGCAGAAAATCCCCCGACAGTCTCTATGGCTACACCTTC. Translated: CASRKSPDSLYGYTF.

V and J are TRBV4-3 and TRBJ2-2; 11 bases match TRBD1. Trimming removed 1 base from V and 6 bases from J; junction bases left unmatched: 10. CDR3 length: 18 amino acids. Per the germline V gene, CDR1 is LGHNA and CDR2 is YSLEER. The chain's CDR3 is CASSQGGGTGGSAGELFF. The CDR3 nucleotides read TGCGCCAGCAGCCAAGGGGGAGGGACAGGGGGGTCGGCCGGGGAGCTGTTTTTT.

This chain links TRBV2 with TRBJ1-1; TRBD1 is a possible D gene (5 bases). Trimming cost V 5 bases and J 1 base, with 11 bases left between them. CDR1 and CDR2 (germline): SNHLY, FYNNEI. This CDR3 region has 14 residues. In DNA, the CDR3 is TGTGCCAGCAGTTCCTGGGGCGGGAACACTGAAGCTTTCTTT. As protein: CASSSWGGNTEAFF.

The J gene is TRBJ2-7, the V gene TRBV15; D is unclear. V lost 1 base and J lost 2, with 12 bases in between. The CDR3 length is 15 residues. CDR1 is LNHNV and CDR2 is YYDKDF in the germline V gene (reference sequence). This CDR3 reads CATSRGRLTTYEQYF. The CDR3 nucleotides read TGTGCCACCAGCAGAGGGAGACTTACAACCTACGAGCAGTACTTC.

This clone was seen a few times. The chain uses TRBV27 and TRBJ2-7, with 12 positions matching TRBD2. Germline V lookup: CDR1 MNHEY, CDR2 SMNVEV (reference sequence). The CDR3 extends over 16 amino acids. V shed 4 bases and J 5 bases; nucleotides not matched to a gene: 9. CDR3 in amino acids: CASSSAGLAGNHEQYF. In nucleotides, the CDR3 is TGTGCCAGCAGTTCAGCAGGACTAGCGGGAAATCACGAGCAGTACTTC.

In nucleotides, the CDR3 is TGTGCCAGCAGCGTAGTGGAGCTAGCGGGAGGGTCTGAGCAGTTCTTC. Its protein is CASSVVELAGGSEQFF. The chain uses TRBV9 and TRBJ2-1; 12 bases match TRBD2. Germline V gene sequence: CDR1 SGDLS, CDR2 YYNGEE. This CDR3 comprises 16 residues. Trimming took 0 bases from V and 9 from J; bases not matched to a gene: 7. The full variable domain, with the rest looked up from reference TRBV9 and TRBJ2-1, is DSGVTQTPKHLITATGQRVTLRCSPRSGDLSVYWYQQSLDQGLQFLIQYYNGEERAKGNILERFSAQQFPDLHSELNLSSLELGDSALYFCASSVVELAGGSEQFFGPGTRLTVL.

The genes are TRBV5-1 and TRBJ1-2; D ambiguous. The V and J ends lost 0 bases and 7 bases respectively, with 16 bases between them. Germline V gives CDR1 SGHRS, CDR2 YFSETQ. The CDR3 has 15 amino acids. Written as DNA, the CDR3 is TGCGCCAGCAGCTTGGACTCGCGGCCCGCGGGTGGCTACACCTTC. It is translated as CASSLDSRPAGGYTF.

This clone has just one count. The genes are TRBV28 and TRBJ1-4; TRBD1 aligns across 8 bases. Losses at the gene ends were 5 bases for V and 7 bases for J; bases not matched to a gene: 9. CDR3 length equals 15 residues. In germline, CDR1 is MDHEN, CDR2 SYDVKM. The CDR3 DNA follows: TGTGCCAGCAGTCCCGACAGGGGCATAGGTGAAAAACTGTTTTTT. As protein: CASSPDRGIGEKLFF.